The 22 T cell receptor beta chains listed next were all sequenced from one sample in a study of T cell responses to AZD1222 COVID-19 vaccine. Sequencing was performed with immunoSEQ multiplex PCR; in TCRdb, only in-frame clones are kept and a portion is missing. The table has under 150,000 clones, roughly nine tenths seen once; the top ten hold 6.5% to 9%. The sample in question was peripheral blood, obtained on day 0 of AZD1222 vaccination. The receptors here all came from an adult in good health.

This clone was counted a few times. The genes are TRBV9 and TRBJ2-3; D unclear. Trimming removed 0 bases at V and 2 bases at J, with 4 bases between. This CDR3 has 13 residues. Germline-derived CDR1 and CDR2 are SGDLS and YYNGEE. The CDR3 reads CASSVDVTDTQYF. For the CDR3, the DNA is TGTGCCAGCAGCGTAGACGTCACAGATACGCAGTATTTT.

J is TRBJ1-2 and V is TRBV19, with D maybe TRBD1 (6 bases). CDR3 length: 15 residues. Germline V gene sequence: CDR1 LNHDA, CDR2 SQIVND (reference sequence). The ends were cut back, 5 bases at V and 3 bases at J, with 16 bases in the middle. The DNA of the CDR3 is TGTGCCAGTAGTCTTTCGACCGGGACATACTATGGCTACACCTTC. Translated, it gives CASSLSTGTYYGYTF.

The chain recombines TRBV3-1 (or the pseudogene TRBV3-2) with TRBJ1-5; D unresolved. With 1 base removed from V and 3 bases from J, the gap between germline ends came to 7 bases. The germline V gene encodes CDR1 LGHDT and CDR2 YNNKEL (reference sequence). The CDR3 length is 14 residues. The CDR3 sequence: CASSQGQYNQPQHF. Written as DNA, the CDR3 is TGTGCCAGCAGCCAAGGGCAGTACAATCAGCCCCAGCATTTT.

The rearrangement uses TRBV7-2 and TRBJ2-1; D could derive from TRBD1 or TRBD2 (6 bases each). The germline CDR1 and CDR2 sequences are SGHTA and FQGNSA. With 5 bases removed from V and 5 bases from J, the gap between germline ends came to 10 bases. The length of the CDR3 is 13 residues. CDR3 sequence reads: CASSPRGDNEQFF. CDR3 DNA: TGTGCCAGCAGCCCAAGGGGGGACAATGAGCAGTTCTTC.

The V call is TRBV30, the J call TRBJ1-1, with D possibly matching TRBD1 (5 bases). The CDR3 is made up of 13 amino acids. Germline CDR1 GTSNPN, CDR2 SVGIG (reference sequence). Deletions cut 4 bases from V and 0 bases from J, with 9 bases between. The CDR3 bases are TGTGCCTGGACTCGGGGGATGAACACTGAAGCTTTCTTT. It encodes CAWTRGMNTEAFF. Supplemented by reference TRBV30 and TRBJ1-1, the full variable domain reads SQTIHQWPATLVQPVGSPLSLECTVEGTSNPNLYWYRQAAGRGLQLLFYSVGIGQISSEVPQNLSASRPQDRQFILSSKKLLLSDSGFYLCAWTRGMNTEAFFGQGTRLTVV.

The J gene is TRBJ1-6, the V gene TRBV9; TRBD1 agrees at 7 bases. Germline V gene lookup returns CDR1 SGDLS and CDR2 YYNGEE. After removal of 4 bases from V and 10 bases from J, the junction contained 2 bases not matched to a gene. The CDR3 extends over 12 amino acids. In DNA form, the CDR3 reads TGTGCCAGCAGCCCAGGGGGGTCACCCCTCCACTTT. It codes for CASSPGGSPLHF.

V gene TRBV7-3 combines with J gene TRBJ2-7; D may be TRBD1 or TRBD2 (5 bases each). Trimming left V 4 bases short and J 1 base short, with 14 bases between. Germline V gene sequence: CDR1 SGHTA, CDR2 FQGTGA. This CDR3 comprises 15 residues. This CDR3 is CASSSRDAPSYEQYF. As DNA, the CDR3 is TGTGCCAGCAGCTCCCGGGACGCGCCATCCTACGAGCAGTACTTC.

The chain recombines TRBV28 with TRBJ1-6, with D possibly TRBD1 on 6 matching bases. V lost 5 bases, J lost 0 bases, and 14 bases lay in between. The CDR3 runs 17 residues. CDR1 and CDR2 (germline): MDHEN, SYDVKM. The CDR3 DNA follows: TGTGCCAGCAGTACCCCCAGGGGACACTCCTATAATTCACCCCTCCACTTT. It translates to CASSTPRGHSYNSPLHF.

The chain links TRBV7-3 to TRBJ1-6; unclear D gene. CDR1 SGHTA and CDR2 FQGTGA come from the germline V gene. Trimming left V 7 bases short and J 7 bases short, with 11 bases between. CDR3 length: 13 residues. The CDR3 DNA follows: TGTGCCAGCACCAAAGGAGGAAATTCACCCCTCCACTTT. It specifies CASTKGGNSPLHF.

The chain uses TRBV7-8 and TRBJ2-1; possibly TRBD1 or TRBD2 for D (5 bases each). CDR1 is SGHVS and CDR2 is FQNEAQ in the germline V gene. The V end lost 5 bases, the J end lost 5 bases, and 10 bases lay between the germline ends. The CDR3 loop spans 13 amino acids. Written as DNA, the CDR3 is TGTGCCAGCAGCCGAGTGGGGGACAATGAGCAGTTCTTC. Protein: CASSRVGDNEQFF.

The chain joins TRBV6-4 to TRBJ2-7, with D possibly matching TRBD1 (6 bases). The CDR3 is made up of 18 amino acids. Germline V gives CDR1 MRHNA, CDR2 SNTAGT. Trimming removed 6 bases from V and 0 bases from J, with 24 bases in between. The CDR3 region is CASRRTRTETTLSYEQYF. The CDR3 coding sequence is TGTGCCAGCAGACGGACAAGGACAGAAACAACCCTCTCCTACGAGCAGTACTTC.

The rearrangement links TRBV5-4 to TRBJ2-3, with 7 bases lining up with TRBD1. The CDR3 contains 13 residues. Germline CDR1 SGHNT, CDR2 YYREEE (reference sequence). With 9 bases clipped from V and 2 bases from J, the junction kept 6 bases outside the gene matches. CDR3 sequence: CANRDRFTDTQYF. In DNA form, the CDR3 reads TGTGCCAACCGGGACAGATTCACAGATACGCAGTATTTT. The whole variable domain, filled in from reference TRBV5-4 and TRBJ2-3, reads ETGVTQSPTHLIKTRGQQVTLRCSSQSGHNTVSWYQQALGQGPQFIFQYYREEENGRGNFPPRFSGLQFPNYSSELNVNALELDDSALYLCANRDRFTDTQYFGPGTRLTVL.

The chain employs TRBV19 and TRBJ1-5, with a possible D match to TRBD1 (6 bases). V dropped 6 bases and J dropped 1 base, with 13 bases sitting between them. Germline V gene sequence: CDR1 LNHDA, CDR2 SQIVND (reference sequence). The CDR3 spans 15 residues. The CDR3 spells CASRSLDRSNQPQHF. Here the CDR3 DNA reads TGTGCCAGTAGGAGCCTGGACAGAAGCAATCAGCCCCAGCATTTT.

This clone has only one observation. The chain links TRBV27 to TRBJ1-5; no definite D call. The ends were cut back, 6 bases at V and 4 bases at J, with 16 bases in the middle. CDR3 length: 15 residues. Germline assignment: CDR1 MNHEY and CDR2 SMNVEV (reference sequence). The CDR3 sequence: CASSPLKASNQPQHF. The DNA for the CDR3 is TGTGCCAGCAGCCCCCTGAAGGCATCTAATCAGCCCCAGCATTTT.

This chain links TRBV30 with TRBJ1-3; the D gene is possibly TRBD1 (6 bases). Germline CDR1 reads GTSNPN; CDR2 reads SVGIG (reference sequence). This CDR3 comprises 16 residues. V gave up 1 base and J gave up 3 bases, with 16 bases separating them. The CDR3 is CAWSEDRAFFGNTIYF. CDR3 nucleotide sequence: TGTGCCTGGAGTGAGGACAGAGCCTTTTTTGGAAACACCATATATTTT.

The gene calls are TRBV28 and TRBJ1-6; D uncertain. This CDR3 region has 14 residues. Per germline, CDR1 MDHEN and CDR2 SYDVKM. V lost 6 bases and J lost 9, with 15 bases in between. As DNA, the CDR3 is TGTGCCAGCAGCTCGGGAGGAAATGGTTCACCCCTCCACTTT. Residues: CASSSGGNGSPLHF.

This chain links TRBV6-5 with TRBJ2-7, with D perhaps TRBD2 (5 bases). In germline, CDR1 is MNHEY, CDR2 SVGAGI. The CDR3 length is 15 residues. Between the trimmed V and J ends, which lost 6 bases and 0 bases, there was a span of 15 bases. CDR3 sequence: CASRLGDRISYEQYF. CDR3 DNA: TGTGCCAGCAGACTGGGAGACCGAATCTCCTACGAGCAGTACTTC.

At least ten counts were recorded for this clone. CDR3 DNA: TGTGCCAGCAGCTTAGGGACGGATTTAGCGGGAGTGCTAGATACGCAGTATTTT. This encodes CASSLGTDLAGVLDTQYF. This chain connects TRBV7-6 to TRBJ2-3; 9 bases are a match to TRBD2. Germline CDR1 SGHVS, CDR2 FNYEAQ. The CDR3 runs to 18 residues. With V trimmed by 1 base and J by 5 bases, 13 bases remained unmatched.

The V and J genes are TRBV29-1 and TRBJ1-2, with 7 nucleotides matching TRBD1. Unmatched junction bases numbered 5, after V lost 1 base and J lost 6 bases. The CDR3 sequence is 13 residues long. The germline V gene has CDR1 SQVTM and CDR2 ANQGSEA. CDR3: CSVEGQGSDGYTF. The DNA of the CDR3 is TGCAGCGTTGAAGGACAGGGTAGTGATGGCTACACCTTC.

Only a few counts were recorded for this clone. The chain carries TRBV2 and TRBJ1-3; no clear D. The CDR3 spans 15 residues. The V gene lost 3 bases and the J gene lost 0 bases, with 9 bases spanning the gap. From germline, CDR1 is SNHLY and CDR2 FYNNEI. The chain's CDR3 is CASSEAFGSGNTIYF. DNA of the CDR3: TGTGCCAGCAGTGAGGCGTTCGGCTCTGGAAACACCATATATTTT. The full variable domain, rest sourced from reference TRBV2 and TRBJ1-3, is EPEVTQTPSHQVTQMGQEVILRCVPISNHLYFYWYRQILGQKVEFLVSFYNNEISEKSEIFDDQFSVERPDGSNFTLKIRSTKLEDSAMYFCASSEAFGSGNTIYFGEGSWLTVV.

The chain is built from TRBV7-9 and TRBJ1-1; D is unclear. The CDR3 covers 13 residues. CDR1 and CDR2 from the germline V gene are SEHNR and FQNEAQ (reference sequence). V lost 5 bases and J 7 bases, leaving 14 bases between the germline ends. The CDR3 bases are TGTGCCAGCAGCCGGGAGCGGTGGGATGAAGCTTTCTTT. The encoded protein is CASSRERWDEAFF.

The chain joins TRBV6-1 to TRBJ1-3; D is unresolved. The CDR3 runs 14 residues. Germline lookup yields CDR1 MNHNS and CDR2 SASEGT. Trimming shortened V by 3 bases and J by 2 bases, and 8 bases separated the two germline ends. This chain's CDR3 is CASSERVAGNTIYF. CDR3 coding DNA: TGTGCCAGCAGTGAGAGGGTTGCTGGAAACACCATATATTTT.